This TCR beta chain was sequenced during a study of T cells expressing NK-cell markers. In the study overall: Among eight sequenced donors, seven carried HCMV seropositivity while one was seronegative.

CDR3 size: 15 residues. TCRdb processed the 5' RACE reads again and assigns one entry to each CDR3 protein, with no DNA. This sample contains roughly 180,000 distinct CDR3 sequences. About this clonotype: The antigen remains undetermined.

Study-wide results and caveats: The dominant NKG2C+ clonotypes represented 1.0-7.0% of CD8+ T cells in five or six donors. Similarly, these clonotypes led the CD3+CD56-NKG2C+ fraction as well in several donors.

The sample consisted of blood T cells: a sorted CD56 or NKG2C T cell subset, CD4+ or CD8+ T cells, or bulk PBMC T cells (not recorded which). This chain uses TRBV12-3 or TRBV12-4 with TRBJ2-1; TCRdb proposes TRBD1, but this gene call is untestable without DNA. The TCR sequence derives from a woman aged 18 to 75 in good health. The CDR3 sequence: CASSWTASSYNEQFF.